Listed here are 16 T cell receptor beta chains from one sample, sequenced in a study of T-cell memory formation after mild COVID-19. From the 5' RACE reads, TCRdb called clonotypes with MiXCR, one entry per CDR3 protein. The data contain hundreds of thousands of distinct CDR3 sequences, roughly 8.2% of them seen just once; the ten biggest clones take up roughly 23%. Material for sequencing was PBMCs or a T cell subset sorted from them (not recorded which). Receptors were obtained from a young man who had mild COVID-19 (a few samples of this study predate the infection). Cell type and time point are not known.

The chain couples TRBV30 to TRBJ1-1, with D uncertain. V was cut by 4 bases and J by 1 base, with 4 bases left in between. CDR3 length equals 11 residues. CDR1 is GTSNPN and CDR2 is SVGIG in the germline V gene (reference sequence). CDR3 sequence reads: CAWTRNTEAFF. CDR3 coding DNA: TGTGCCTGGACTCGGAACACTGAAGCTTTCTTT.

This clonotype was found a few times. The CDR3, as DNA: TGCGCCAGCAGTGAAGGGGGCTCTCAGCCCCAGCATTTT. Its protein product is CASSEGGSQPQHF. The chain links TRBV10-2 to TRBJ1-5; 7 bases are a match to TRBD1. The CDR3 covers 13 residues. In germline, CDR1 is WSHSY, CDR2 SAAADI. The V and J ends lost 3 bases and 6 bases, in that order; junction bases with no gene match: 2.

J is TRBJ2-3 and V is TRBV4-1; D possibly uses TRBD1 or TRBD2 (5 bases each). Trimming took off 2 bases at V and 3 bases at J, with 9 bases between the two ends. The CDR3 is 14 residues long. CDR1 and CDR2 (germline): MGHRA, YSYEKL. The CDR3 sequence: CASSQFRETDTQYF. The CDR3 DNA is TGCGCCAGCAGCCAATTCAGGGAGACAGATACGCAGTATTTT.

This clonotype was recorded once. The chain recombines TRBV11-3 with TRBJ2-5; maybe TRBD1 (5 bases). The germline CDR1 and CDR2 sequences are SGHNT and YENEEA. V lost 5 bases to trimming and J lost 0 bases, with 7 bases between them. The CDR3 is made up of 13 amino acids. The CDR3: CASSPDNQETQYF. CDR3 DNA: TGTGCCAGCAGCCCGGACAACCAAGAGACCCAGTACTTC. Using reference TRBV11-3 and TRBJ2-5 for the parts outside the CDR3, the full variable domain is EAGVVQSPRYKIIEKKQPVAFWCNPISGHNTLYWYLQNLGQGPELLIRYENEEAVDDSQLPKDRFSAERLKGVDSTLKIQPAELGDSAVYLCASSPDNQETQYFGPGTRLLVL.

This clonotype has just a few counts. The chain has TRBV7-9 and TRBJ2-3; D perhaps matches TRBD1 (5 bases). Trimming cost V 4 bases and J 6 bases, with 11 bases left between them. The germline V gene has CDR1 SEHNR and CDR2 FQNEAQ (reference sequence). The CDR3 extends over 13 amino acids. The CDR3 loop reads CASSWMGLDTQYF. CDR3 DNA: TGTGCCAGCAGCTGGATGGGGCTGGATACGCAGTATTTT.

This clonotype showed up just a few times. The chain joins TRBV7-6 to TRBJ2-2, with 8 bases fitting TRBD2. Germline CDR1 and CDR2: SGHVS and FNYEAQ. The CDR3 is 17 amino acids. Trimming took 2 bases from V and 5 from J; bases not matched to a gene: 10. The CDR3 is CASSLSSGGLWTGELFF. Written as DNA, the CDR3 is TGTGCCAGCAGCTTATCCAGCGGGGGACTCTGGACCGGGGAGCTGTTTTTT.

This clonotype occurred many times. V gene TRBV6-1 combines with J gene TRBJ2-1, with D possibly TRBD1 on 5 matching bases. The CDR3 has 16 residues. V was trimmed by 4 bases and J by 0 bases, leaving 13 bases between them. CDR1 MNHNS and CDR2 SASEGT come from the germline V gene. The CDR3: CASSGNRRGSYNEQFF. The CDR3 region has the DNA TGTGCCAGCAGTGGAAACCGAAGGGGCTCCTACAATGAGCAGTTCTTC.

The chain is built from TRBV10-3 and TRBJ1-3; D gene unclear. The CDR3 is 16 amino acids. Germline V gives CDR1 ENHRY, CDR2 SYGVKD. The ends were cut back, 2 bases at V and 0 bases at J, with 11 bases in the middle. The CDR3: CAISENGPTSGNTIYF. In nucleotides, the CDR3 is TGTGCCATCAGTGAGAACGGCCCAACCTCTGGAAACACCATATATTTT.

The CDR3 bases are TGCGCCAGCGGTCACGCAGGGGGCACGAACACTGAAGCTTTCTTT. Amino acid sequence: CASGHAGGTNTEAFF. This chain uses TRBV5-1 with TRBJ1-1, with TRBD1 matching over 8 bases. The CDR3 has 15 residues. Germline lookup yields CDR1 SGHRS and CDR2 YFSETQ. The J segment lost 1 base and the V segment lost 7 bases, leaving 9 bases of the junction unmatched.

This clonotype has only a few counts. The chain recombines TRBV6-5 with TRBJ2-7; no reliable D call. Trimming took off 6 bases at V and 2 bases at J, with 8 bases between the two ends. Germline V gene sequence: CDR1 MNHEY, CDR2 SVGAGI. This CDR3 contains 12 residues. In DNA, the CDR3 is TGTGCCAGCAGCAAACAGCCCTACGAGCAGTACTTC. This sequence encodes CASSKQPYEQYF.

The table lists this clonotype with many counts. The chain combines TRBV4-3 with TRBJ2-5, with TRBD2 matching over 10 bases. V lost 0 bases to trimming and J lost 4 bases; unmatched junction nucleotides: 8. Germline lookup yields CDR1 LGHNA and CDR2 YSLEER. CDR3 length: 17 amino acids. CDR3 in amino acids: CASSQDWEAGGPETQYF. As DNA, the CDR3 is TGCGCCAGCAGCCAAGATTGGGAAGCGGGGGGGCCAGAGACCCAGTACTTC.

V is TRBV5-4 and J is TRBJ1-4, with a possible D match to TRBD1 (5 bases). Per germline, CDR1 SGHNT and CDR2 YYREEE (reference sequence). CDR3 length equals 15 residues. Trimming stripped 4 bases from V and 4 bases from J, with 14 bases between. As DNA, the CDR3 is TGTGCCAGCAGCACCCGGGACGGCAGTAATGAAAAACTGTTTTTT. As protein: CASSTRDGSNEKLFF.

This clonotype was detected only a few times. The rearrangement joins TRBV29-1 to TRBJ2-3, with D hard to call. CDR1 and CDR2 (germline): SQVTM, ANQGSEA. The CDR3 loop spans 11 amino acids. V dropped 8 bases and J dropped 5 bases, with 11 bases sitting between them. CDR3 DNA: TGCAGCCAGTCACACGGAGATACGCAGTATTTT. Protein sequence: CSQSHGDTQYF.

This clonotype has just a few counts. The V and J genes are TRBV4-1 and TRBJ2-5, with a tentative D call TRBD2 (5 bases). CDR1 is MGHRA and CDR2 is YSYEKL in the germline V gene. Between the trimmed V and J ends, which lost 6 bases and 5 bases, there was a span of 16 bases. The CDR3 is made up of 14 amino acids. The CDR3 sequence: CASRDPRVRETQYF. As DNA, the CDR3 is TGCGCCAGCAGAGACCCGCGGGTTCGGGAGACCCAGTACTTC.

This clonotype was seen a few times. Here the CDR3 DNA reads TGTGCCAGCAGTGATCCGGGCTTAGCAGCGGAGACCCAGTACTTC. Its translation is CASSDPGLAAETQYF. The chain combines TRBV25-1 with TRBJ2-5; no clear D. The V end was cut by 3 bases, the J end by 5 bases, with 16 bases between. The CDR3 length is 15 residues. Per the germline V gene, CDR1 is MGHDK and CDR2 is SYGVNS.

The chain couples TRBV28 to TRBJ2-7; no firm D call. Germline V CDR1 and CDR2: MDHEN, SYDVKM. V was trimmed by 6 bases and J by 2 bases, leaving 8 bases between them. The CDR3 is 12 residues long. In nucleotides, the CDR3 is TGTGCCAGCAGCAGATCTACCTACGAGCAGTACGTC. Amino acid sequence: CASSRSTYEQYV.